This is a list of T cell receptor beta chains from one sample in a study of T cells in Graves' hyperthyroidism and ophthalmopathy. Each CDR3 protein gets one entry after TCRdb re-called the multiplex PCR reads with MiXCR. The table shows 500,000 or so distinct CDR3 sequences, with 17% occurring only once. The specimen sequenced was blood. The receptors were sampled from a woman younger than 35 with Graves' ophthalmopathy. Each CDR3 is given with its conserved first and last residue. D genes are given only for firm matches. Some rows have no size entry. The others give once, few or many, or a class for an expanded clone.

D gene	V gene	J gene	clone size	CDR3 protein	CDR3 DNA
NA	TRBV30	TRBJ2-6	NA	CAWSISGAGANVLTF	TGTGCCTGGAGTATCTCGGGGGCTGGGGCCAACGTCCTGACTTTC
NA	TRBV12-3/TRBV12-4	TRBJ1-1	many	CASSLYSLNTEAFF	TGTGCCAGCAGTTTATACAGCTTGAACACTGAAGCTTTCTTT
NA	TRBV2	TRBJ2-3	NA	CASSEEALNTDTQYF	TGTGCCAGCAGTGAAGAGGCTCTTAACACAGATACGCAGTATTTT
NA	TRBV7-2	TRBJ2-1	many	CASSLSSGGGYNEQFF	TGTGCCAGCAGCTTAAGCTCCGGGGGAGGTTACAATGAGCAGTTCTTC
TRBD1	TRBV9	TRBJ1-3	NA	CASSVDGDRAGNTIYF	TGTGCCAGCAGCGTAGATGGAGACAGGGCTGGAAACACCATATATTTT
TRBD2	TRBV5-1	TRBJ2-1	many	CASSLGAGFRNEQFF	TGCGCCAGCAGCTTGGGAGCGGGGTTTCGTAATGAGCAGTTCTTC
TRBD1	TRBV7-2	TRBJ1-2	many	CASSSRQGGNYGYTF	TGTGCCAGCAGCTCACGACAGGGGGGGAACTATGGCTACACCTTC
NA	TRBV19	TRBJ1-1	few	CASSWSGMNTEAFF	TGTGCCAGTAGTTGGTCGGGCATGAACACTGAAGCTTTCTTT
NA	TRBV12-3/TRBV12-4	TRBJ2-2	many	CASSFRTPIHTGELFF	TGTGCCAGCAGTTTCAGGACCCCAATCCACACCGGGGAGCTGTTTTTT
NA	TRBV6-2/TRBV6-3	TRBJ1-1	NA	CASVGENAEAFF	TGTGCCTCCGTCGGGGAGAACGCTGAAGCTTTCTTT
NA	TRBV12-3/TRBV12-4	TRBJ2-5	many	CASTEGTGTGPQYF	TGTGCCAGCACCGAAGGGACGGGGACGGGGCCCCAGTACTTC
NA	TRBV4-1	TRBJ1-2	few	CASSQVSALMDYGYTF	TGCGCCAGCAGCCAAGTATCAGCATTGATGGACTATGGCTACACCTTC
NA	TRBV6-1	TRBJ1-5	few	CASSDKGENQPQHF	TGTGCCAGCAGTGACAAGGGCGAAAATCAGCCCCAGCATTTT
TRBD1	TRBV5-1	TRBJ2-2	NA	CASSWTGFNTGELFF	TGCGCCAGCAGCTGGACAGGCTTTAACACCGGGGAGCTGTTTTTT
NA	TRBV2	TRBJ1-2	many	CASSGVQVGPNNGYTF	TGTGCCAGCAGTGGTGTTCAGGTTGGCCCCAATAATGGCTACACCTTC
TRBD2	TRBV20-1	TRBJ2-3	many	CSARDPASGGLYTQYF	TGCAGTGCTAGAGATCCGGCTAGCGGGGGCTTGTATACGCAGTATTTT
TRBD1	TRBV20-1	TRBJ2-2	many	CSAESRDRGFSGELFF	TGCAGTGCAGAGTCAAGGGACAGGGGGTTTTCCGGGGAGCTGTTTTTT
TRBD1	TRBV6-1	TRBJ1-3	few	CASRGTGTGNTIYF	TGTGCCAGCAGAGGGACAGGTACAGGAAACACCATATATTTT
NA	TRBV3-1	TRBJ2-1	NA	CASGRNNEQFF	TGTGCCAGCGGCCGGAACAATGAGCAGTTCTTC
NA	TRBV27	TRBJ1-6	many	CASSSLGTGSYSPLHF	TGTGCCAGCAGTTCCCTCGGTACAGGGAGTTATTCACCCCTCCACTTT
NA	TRBV4-3	TRBJ1-1	NA	CASSQELGENTEAFF	TGCGCCAGCAGCCAAGAATTGGGAGAGAACACTGAAGCTTTCTTT
TRBD2	TRBV7-2	TRBJ2-3	many	CASSFGTSGDTQYF	TGTGCCAGCAGCTTTGGGACTAGCGGCGATACGCAGTATTTT
NA	TRBV11-2	TRBJ1-1	many	CASSLEGEAFF	TGTGCCAGCAGCTTGGAGGGTGAAGCTTTCTTT
TRBD2	TRBV3-1	TRBJ2-7	many	CASRYSGLAGVGEQYF	TGTGCCAGCAGATACTCGGGACTAGCGGGAGTGGGTGAGCAGTACTTC
NA	TRBV30	TRBJ2-7	many	CAWSGNGYEQYF	TGTGCCTGGAGTGGAAATGGCTACGAGCAGTACTTC
NA	TRBV28	TRBJ2-3	many	CASIRGYTDTQYF	TGTGCCAGCATTAGAGGCTACACAGATACGCAGTATTTT
NA	TRBV30	TRBJ2-6	many	CAWVLSGANVLTF	TGTGCCTGGGTCCTCTCTGGGGCCAACGTCCTGACTTTC
TRBD1	TRBV30	TRBJ1-4	many	CAWSPPDRKNEKLFF	TGTGCCTGGAGTCCCCCGGACAGGAAGAATGAAAAACTGTTTTTT
NA	TRBV27	TRBJ2-3	NA	CASSNHRADTQYF	TGTGCCAGCAGTAACCACAGGGCAGATACGCAGTATTTT
NA	TRBV11-2	TRBJ2-3	NA	CASSLGGGALTADTQYF	TGTGCCAGCAGCTTAGGTGGGGGGGCGCTTACAGCAGATACGCAGTATTTT
TRBD2	TRBV29-1	TRBJ2-4	NA	CSVAGLAGDIAKNIQYF	TGCAGCGTCGCGGGACTAGCGGGCGATATAGCCAAAAACATTCAGTACTTC
NA	TRBV3-1	TRBJ1-4	many	CASSQSTNKGGLFF	TGTGCCAGCAGCCAAAGCACTAACAAGGGGGGACTGTTTTTT
NA	TRBV4-1	TRBJ1-5	few	CASSPPGAGQPQHF	TGCGCCAGCAGCCCCCCAGGGGCTGGACAGCCCCAGCATTTT
TRBD1	TRBV24-1	TRBJ2-1	NA	CATSDSTHRGPYNEQFF	TGTGCCACCAGTGATTCAACGCACAGGGGACCCTACAATGAGCAGTTCTTC
TRBD2	TRBV29-1	TRBJ2-1	many	CSVKEAGVYYNEQFF	TGCAGCGTTAAGGAGGCGGGAGTCTACTACAATGAGCAGTTCTTC
TRBD1	TRBV27	TRBJ1-5	many	CASSLRQGHNQPQHF	TGTGCCAGCAGTTTAAGACAGGGCCACAATCAGCCCCAGCATTTT
NA	TRBV7-9	TRBJ1-2	few	CASSLVPPEGVYGYTF	TGTGCCAGCAGCTTAGTCCCCCCGGAGGGAGTCTATGGCTACACCTTC
TRBD2	TRBV6-2/TRBV6-3	TRBJ2-3	many	CASTPSGGATDTQYF	TGTGCCAGCACTCCTAGCGGGGGGGCCACAGATACGCAGTATTTT
NA	TRBV20-1	TRBJ1-2	NA	CSARDRAMGGAGYGYTF	TGCAGTGCTAGAGATCGCGCCATGGGGGGGGCCGGGTATGGCTACACCTTC
NA	TRBV6-1	TRBJ1-1	many	CASSNQMYTDEAFF	TGTGCCAGCAGTAATCAAATGTATACCGATGAAGCTTTCTTT
NA	TRBV7-9	TRBJ2-7	NA	CASSPTGQPYEQYF	TGTGCCAGCAGCCCTACAGGACAGCCCTACGAGCAGTACTTC
TRBD2	TRBV9	TRBJ2-1	few	CASSQGVAGGYEQFF	TGTGCCAGCAGCCAGGGGGTAGCGGGGGGGTATGAGCAGTTCTTC
NA	TRBV20-1	TRBJ1-1	NA	CSAEGDGNTEAFF	TGCAGTGCCGAGGGGGACGGGAACACTGAAGCTTTCTTT
NA	TRBV28	TRBJ2-4	many	CASSYRLEVNIQYF	TGTGCCAGCAGTTATCGACTCGAGGTCAACATTCAGTACTTC
NA	TRBV9	TRBJ1-2	many	CASSVAGGQGYSGYTF	TGTGCCAGCAGCGTAGCTGGGGGGCAGGGTTACAGCGGCTACACCTTC
TRBD1	TRBV3-1	TRBJ1-1	many	CASSQGQGNTEAFF	TGTGCCAGCAGTCAGGGACAGGGGAACACTGAAGCTTTCTTT
TRBD1	TRBV24-1	TRBJ1-2	NA	CATEGQTYGYTF	TGTGCCACCGAGGGACAGACCTATGGCTACACCTTC
NA	TRBV6-1	TRBJ2-6	few	CASSQTQVAGANVLTF	TGTGCCAGCAGTCAGACCCAGGTTGCGGGGGCCAACGTCCTGACTTTC
TRBD1	TRBV3-1	TRBJ1-5	many	CASSQGRGQPQHF	TGTGCCAGCAGCCAGGGCAGGGGGCAGCCCCAGCATTTT
NA	TRBV10-3	TRBJ1-1	few	CATQGQTNTEAFF	TGTGCCACCCAGGGACAAACGAACACTGAAGCTTTCTTT
NA	TRBV5-1	TRBJ2-4	many	CASSLFRGPGDIQYF	TGCGCCAGCAGCTTGTTTAGGGGCCCCGGAGACATTCAGTACTTC
TRBD2	TRBV27	TRBJ2-1	many	CASSTSGRSSYNEQFF	TGTGCCAGCAGCACTAGCGGGAGGAGCTCCTACAATGAGCAGTTCTTC
TRBD1	TRBV28	TRBJ1-1	many	CASSLETGWAEAFF	TGTGCCAGCAGTTTAGAGACAGGGTGGGCTGAAGCTTTCTTT